Listed below are T cell receptor beta chains from one sample, sequenced in a study of blood T cells in healthy people across ages. TCRdb re-analysed the 5' RACE reads in MiXCR, keeping a single row per CDR3 protein. Of over a million distinct CDR3 sequences listed, around two fifths were seen once; the top ten hold 7% to 9.5%. The sample consisted of blood. The origin of the receptors is a woman aged 18-29 years in good health. CDR3s include the opening cysteine and the closing phenylalanine or tryptophan.

v_call: TRBV5-1
j_call: TRBJ1-4
cdr3_aa: CASSLKGATNEILFF

v_call: TRBV7-9
j_call: TRBJ2-3
cdr3_aa: CASSFNPGVTDTQYF

v_call: TRBV27
j_call: TRBJ2-7
cdr3_aa: CASSLLGLGTYEQYF

v_call: TRBV20-1
j_call: TRBJ2-3
cdr3_aa: CSTLLAGGTTDTQYF

v_call: TRBV11-2
j_call: TRBJ2-3
cdr3_aa: CASRRQGASADTQYF

v_call: TRBV9
j_call: TRBJ1-2
cdr3_aa: CASSVGVSLSDYGYTF

v_call: TRBV6-5
j_call: TRBJ2-3
cdr3_aa: CASSLGGPHSTDTQYF

v_call: TRBV6-4
j_call: TRBJ2-3
cdr3_aa: CASSRIIKDTQYF

v_call: TRBV27
j_call: TRBJ2-7
cdr3_aa: CASSLAAVGYEQYF

v_call: TRBV4-2
j_call: TRBJ1-5
cdr3_aa: CVSSQDRPGGSNQPQHF

v_call: TRBV20-1
j_call: TRBJ2-3
cdr3_aa: CSARLLADTQYF

v_call: TRBV3-1
j_call: TRBJ2-7
cdr3_aa: CASSQDGLAGGHEQYF

v_call: TRBV27
j_call: TRBJ1-2
cdr3_aa: CASSWGQAATGYTF

v_call: TRBV6-5
j_call: TRBJ2-7
cdr3_aa: CASSYRAKPSSYEQYF

v_call: TRBV27
j_call: TRBJ1-1
cdr3_aa: CASSLSAVMNTEAFF

v_call: TRBV12-3/TRBV12-4
j_call: TRBJ1-2
cdr3_aa: CASSFSSGADYGYTF

v_call: TRBV4-1
j_call: TRBJ2-2
cdr3_aa: CASSQEKGESGELFF

v_call: TRBV11-3
j_call: TRBJ2-7
cdr3_aa: CASSSLDLAEQYF

v_call: TRBV15
j_call: TRBJ2-5
cdr3_aa: CATSPRTSGRIYNEQYF

v_call: TRBV12-3/TRBV12-4
j_call: TRBJ1-5
cdr3_aa: CASSFGMPSQYSNQPQHF

v_call: TRBV2
j_call: TRBJ2-5
cdr3_aa: CASTQREGYDEQYF

v_call: TRBV7-2
j_call: TRBJ2-5
cdr3_aa: CASSSGQGLFQETQYF

v_call: TRBV16
j_call: TRBJ2-7
cdr3_aa: CASSPLGGAGYEQYF

v_call: TRBV4-2
j_call: TRBJ2-5
cdr3_aa: CASSQDQAEETQYF

v_call: TRBV20-1
j_call: TRBJ2-7
cdr3_aa: CSARDLTQGLLNSYEQYF

v_call: TRBV20-1
j_call: TRBJ2-7
cdr3_aa: CSARDKEQGAYEQYF

v_call: TRBV2
j_call: TRBJ1-2
cdr3_aa: CASNAGTGGRALGDTF

v_call: TRBV28
j_call: TRBJ1-2
cdr3_aa: CASSPYGPQSGYTF

v_call: TRBV28
j_call: TRBJ1-2
cdr3_aa: CASLNYGKDRYYGYTF

v_call: TRBV21-1
j_call: TRBJ2-5
cdr3_aa: CASSKQRGPYSSKGETQYF

v_call: TRBV7-9
j_call: TRBJ2-7
cdr3_aa: CASTSDTSYEQYF

v_call: TRBV3-1
j_call: TRBJ1-2
cdr3_aa: CASSQVPGGTYGYTF

v_call: TRBV14
j_call: TRBJ2-5
cdr3_aa: CASSQEKLADQETQYF

v_call: TRBV10-2
j_call: TRBJ1-1
cdr3_aa: CASSESGKLTEAFF

v_call: TRBV27
j_call: TRBJ1-2
cdr3_aa: CASTSGQGTISGGYTF